Following are 15 T cell receptor beta chains from one sample sequenced in a study of CD8 T cells in ankylosing spondylitis. Each CDR3 protein is one row after TCRdb ran MiXCR on the 5' RACE reads. The sample has over 200,000 distinct CDR3 sequences; roughly a tenth are singletons. The sample taken for sequencing was blood, either unsorted or a sorted T cell fraction (not recorded which). The source of these receptors is a male donor with ankylosing spondylitis or in good health (not recorded which).

In its sample, this clonotype was seen many times. The rearrangement uses TRBV7-2 and TRBJ2-1, with 11 bases lining up with TRBD2. V shed 0 bases and J 12 bases; nucleotides not matched to a gene: 10. CDR3 length: 16 amino acids. CDR1 and CDR2 (germline): SGHTA, FQGNSA. The CDR3 coding sequence is TGTGCCAGCAGCTTAGCAGCGGTTAGCGGGGGGGGCCCGCAGTTCTTC. Protein sequence: CASSLAAVSGGGPQFF.

This clonotype was recorded at least ten times. The gene calls are TRBV7-2 and TRBJ2-3; D not certain. The CDR3 is made up of 13 amino acids. Germline CDR1 and CDR2: SGHTA and FQGNSA. V shed 1 base and J shed 6 bases, with 8 bases lying between them. This CDR3 reads CASSLVSFDTQYF. The CDR3 DNA follows: TGTGCCAGCAGCTTAGTTTCATTTGATACGCAGTATTTT.

This clonotype was detected a few times. The J gene is TRBJ2-5, the V gene TRBV6-1; 8 nucleotides align to TRBD1. The length of the CDR3 is 14 residues. The J segment lost 2 bases and the V segment lost 6 bases, leaving 5 bases of the junction unmatched. Looked up from germline, CDR1 is MNHNS and CDR2 is SASEGT. CDR3 sequence: CASSPNRGQETQYF. For the CDR3, the DNA is TGTGCCAGCAGCCCCAACAGGGGGCAAGAGACCCAGTACTTC.

This chain links TRBV12-3 or TRBV12-4 with TRBJ2-1; either TRBD1 or TRBD2 may supply D (5 bases each). This CDR3 comprises 12 residues. Trimming stripped 6 bases from V and 7 bases from J, with 10 bases between. The CDR3 DNA reads as TGTGCCAGCAGGGGACCGACTAATGAGCAGTTCTTC. This codes for CASRGPTNEQFF.

This clonotype was seen a handful of times. CDR3 residues: CASSQGETGTEAFF. The CDR3 bases are TGTGCCAGCAGCCAAGGTGAGACGGGGACTGAAGCTTTCTTT. This rearrangement joins TRBV3-1 to TRBJ1-1, with unresolved D. CDR1 and CDR2 from the germline V gene are LGHDT and YNNKEL (reference sequence). CDR3 length equals 14 residues. V was shortened by 1 base and J by 5 bases, with 11 bases between the two germline ends. The entire variable domain, with the rest obtained from reference TRBV3-1 and TRBJ1-1, is as follows: DTAVSQTPKYLVTQMGNDKSIKCEQNLGHDTMYWYKQDSKKFLKIMFSYNNKELIINETVPNRFSPKSPDKAHLNLHINSLELGDSAVYFCASSQGETGTEAFFGQGTRLTVV.

This clonotype was counted at least ten times. The rearrangement links TRBV5-1 to TRBJ1-3, with a possible D match to TRBD1 (5 bases). V dropped 4 bases and J dropped 0 bases, with 14 bases sitting between them. The CDR3 is 16 amino acids. Germline V gene sequence: CDR1 SGHRS, CDR2 YFSETQ. Here the CDR3 reads CASSRGDGRSGNTIYF. The CDR3 bases are TGCGCCAGCAGCCGAGGGGACGGCCGCTCTGGAAACACCATATATTTT.

In regard to this clonotype: A much larger clone lies a single base off, so this may be a read error. The chain employs TRBV5-1 and TRBJ2-5; a weak D match, TRBD1 (5 bases). V shed 5 bases and J shed 3 bases, with 14 bases lying between them. The germline CDR1 and CDR2 sequences are SGHRS and YFSETQ. CDR3 length: 14 amino acids. CDR3 DNA: TGCGCCAGCAGTTCCAGACGGACAAAAGAGACCCAGTACTTC. Its translation: CASSSRRTKETQYF.

The sample holds a few counts of this clonotype. This rearrangement joins TRBV27 to TRBJ2-5; D is possibly TRBD1 (6 bases). Trimming removed 8 bases at V and 2 bases at J, with 21 bases between. From germline, CDR1 is MNHEY and CDR2 SMNVEV (reference sequence). The CDR3 covers 16 residues. The CDR3 DNA is TGTGCCAGCCGCAGGGGTCCCGTTGGTTCTCAAGAGACCCAGTACTTC. Its translation is CASRRGPVGSQETQYF.

This clonotype was detected ten times or more. This chain connects TRBV11-1 to TRBJ2-1; 12 bases align to TRBD1. Losses at the gene ends were 6 bases for V and 8 bases for J; bases not matched to a gene: 17. CDR3 length: 18 amino acids. CDR1 is SGHAT, CDR2 FQDESV, per germline (reference sequence). As DNA, the CDR3 is TGTGCCAGCAGATCCGGGACAGGGGGCGTGCTACGAGTCGATGAGCAGTTCTTC. This sequence encodes CASRSGTGGVLRVDEQFF.

Many counts were recorded for this clonotype. The V and J genes are TRBV3-1 and TRBJ2-7; the D is unclear. Germline V gene sequence: CDR1 LGHDT, CDR2 YNNKEL (reference sequence). V gave up 0 bases and J gave up 0 bases, with 6 bases separating them. CDR3 size: 14 residues. The CDR3 coding sequence is TGTGCCAGCAGCCAAGACAGGTACTCCTACGAGCAGTACTTC. Protein: CASSQDRYSYEQYF.

On this clonotype: This may be a read error: a much more frequent sequence differs by one nucleotide. The rearrangement links TRBV7-9 to TRBJ1-2; no clear D gene. Per the germline V gene, CDR1 is SEHNR and CDR2 is FQNEAQ (reference sequence). This CDR3 contains 14 residues. CDR3 DNA sequence: TGTGCCAGCAGCTCCCCGAAGCCCAGGAATGGCTACCCCTTC. Translated: CASSSPKPRNGYPF.

The V call is TRBV7-2, the J call TRBJ2-3, with 14 bases aligning to TRBD2. Per the germline V gene, CDR1 is SGHTA and CDR2 is FQGNSA. This CDR3 has 17 amino acids. J lost 4 bases, V lost 3 bases, and 6 bases had no gene match. DNA of the CDR3: TGTGCCAGCAGCTTCCGGACTAGCGGGGGGAACGCAGATACGCAGTATTTT. It translates to CASSFRTSGGNADTQYF. The full variable domain, in which reference TRBV7-2 and TRBJ2-3 provide the parts outside the CDR3, is GAGVSQSPSNKVTEKGKDVELRCDPISGHTALYWYRQSLGQGLEFLIYFQGNSAPDKSGLPSDRFSAERTGGSVSTLTIQRTQQEDSAVYLCASSFRTSGGNADTQYFGPGTRLTVL.

This clonotype was counted at least ten times. This chain joins TRBV20-1 and TRBJ1-5; TRBD1 matches 9 bases. CDR3 length: 16 residues. V was clipped by 3 bases and J by 8 bases; unmatched bases: 14. Germline values: CDR1 DFQATT, CDR2 SNEGSKA (reference sequence). The CDR3 loop is CSARGADRGPGEPQHF. In DNA form, the CDR3 reads TGCAGTGCTAGGGGCGCGGACAGGGGCCCCGGGGAGCCCCAGCATTTT.

There are many counts of this clonotype. The V call is TRBV20-1, the J call TRBJ2-3; the match to TRBD2 covers 8 bases. Losses at the gene ends were 3 bases for V and 3 bases for J; bases not matched to a gene: 5. Germline values: CDR1 DFQATT, CDR2 SNEGSKA (reference sequence). The CDR3 loop spans 14 amino acids. The CDR3 DNA is TGCAGTGCTAGTGAGGCTAGCGGGACAGATACGCAGTATTTT. This translates into CSASEASGTDTQYF.

This clonotype was recorded many times. V gene TRBV5-6 combines with J gene TRBJ2-1; 10 bases align to TRBD2. J gave up 4 bases and V 0 bases, and 13 bases lay outside the gene matches. The germline CDR1 and CDR2 sequences are SGHDT and YYEEEE. The length of the CDR3 is 19 residues. DNA of the CDR3: TGTGCCAGCAGCTTGGCAGGGTTTAGCGGGGGGACCGTTTACAATGAGCAGTTCTTC. Protein: CASSLAGFSGGTVYNEQFF.